The clone carrying this T cell receptor beta chain was detected once. CDR1 SGHAT and CDR2 FQNNGV come from the germline V gene. The CDR3 sequence is 16 residues long. Trimming left V 1 base short and J 8 bases short, with 20 bases between. The entry originates in a study of blood T cell repertoires in COVID-19. Libraries were prepared by immunoSEQ multiplex PCR; TCRdb keeps only in-frame clonotypes and omits some of them. The sample consists of 250,000 to 350,000 clones, 70% to 90% of them appearing once. The sequencing input was PBMCs or T cells enriched from blood (not recorded which). The clonotype originates from a woman under 40 who had recovered from COVID-19. The chain is built from TRBV11-2 and TRBJ1-1; no firm D call. The chain's CDR3 is CASSLGRPLRSQEAFF. In DNA, the CDR3 is TGTGCCAGCAGCTTAGGGAGACCCCTCCGGTCTCAAGAAGCTTTCTTT.